What follows is one TCR beta chain and its context. Its antigen is currently unknown. The authors made TCR cDNA by 5'RACE template switching, adding a universal primer site and UMIs. From the 5' RACE reads, TCRdb called clonotypes with MiXCR, one entry per CDR3 protein. The sample contains approximately 180,000 distinct CDR3 sequences, roughly 6.2% of which appear only once. Trimming removed 6 bases from V and 8 bases from J, with 12 bases in between. This CDR3 is built from 12 residues. The entry originates in a study of T cells after yellow fever vaccination. Study-wide results and caveats: Booster sampling recovered most clones from primary vaccination (approximately 96% CD4, over 75% CD8).

Source: CD4+ T cells sorted from PBMCs, taken on the day of the first yellow fever vaccination. J is TRBJ2-3 and V is TRBV12-3 or TRBV12-4; the D gene is possibly TRBD2 (6 bases). This receptor was identified in a man aged 18-30 years who received the YFV17D yellow fever vaccine. The CDR3 coding sequence is TGTGCCAGCAGCCAACCCGGGGGTACGCAGTATTTT. Translating gives CASSQPGGTQYF.